Below, 30 T cell receptor beta chains from the same sample are listed, as sequenced in a study of T cell repertoires in cytomegalovirus infection. TCRdb processed the reads anew with MiXCR; each CDR3 protein has one entry. The profile shows approximately 50,000 distinct CDR3 sequences, 15% to 20% of them singletons. The antigens for these receptors are not known. The sequencing here drew on CD8+ T cells from cultured PBMCs, taken from culture after CMV antigen stimulation. The source of these receptors is a human donor in good health (CMV status not recorded). Some clones in this sample may be carry-over from other donors' samples.

This clonotype showed up just a few times. The chain uses TRBV12-3 or TRBV12-4 and TRBJ1-6; unclear D gene. The CDR3 covers 14 residues. Trimming pared 3 bases from V and 4 bases from J, leaving 7 bases between. The CDR3 loop is CASSFRQYNSPLHF. Here the CDR3 DNA reads TGTGCCAGCAGTTTTAGGCAGTATAATTCACCCCTCCACTTT.

In its sample, this clonotype was seen a few times. V usage is TRBV7-8 and J usage is TRBJ2-3; 11 bases match TRBD2. Per the germline V gene, CDR1 is SGHVS and CDR2 is FQNEAQ. With V trimmed by 3 bases and J by 2 bases, 10 bases remained unmatched. This CDR3 spans 18 amino acids. CDR3 protein: CASSLSLLAGVITDTQYF. The CDR3 DNA follows: TGTGCCAGCAGCTTGAGCCTACTAGCGGGGGTGATCACAGATACGCAGTATTTT.

This chain joins TRBV9 and TRBJ2-3; maybe TRBD1 (5 bases). Germline V gene data show CDR1 as SGDLS and CDR2 as YYNGEE. CDR3 size: 15 residues. V was pared by 1 base and J by 3 bases, with 12 bases between. CDR3 region: CASSVQGFGTDTQYF. CDR3 DNA: TGTGCCAGCAGCGTACAGGGTTTCGGGACAGATACGCAGTATTTT.

The chain is built from TRBV4-1 and TRBJ1-1; D is possibly TRBD1 (6 bases). In germline, CDR1 is MGHRA, CDR2 YSYEKL. V dropped 7 bases and J dropped 0 bases, with 18 bases sitting between them. The CDR3 sequence is 16 residues long. The CDR3 region is CASNPFPRQVNTEAFF. Written as DNA, the CDR3 is TGCGCCAGCAACCCGTTTCCTAGACAGGTGAACACTGAAGCTTTCTTT.

This clonotype turned up a few times. The CDR3 protein is CASSLDGRSPTGELFF. In DNA form, the CDR3 reads TGTGCCAGCAGCTTGGATGGACGGTCCCCCACCGGGGAGCTGTTTTTT. This chain connects TRBV5-5 to TRBJ2-2; D remains unclear. The CDR3 runs 16 residues. V was shortened by 0 bases and J by 4 bases, with 13 bases between the two germline ends. The germline gives CDR1 SGHKS, CDR2 YYEKEE (reference sequence).

This clonotype has a handful of counts. One end of the junction varies from germline; a read error may be responsible. The chain uses TRBV12-3 or TRBV12-4 and TRBJ2-1; 10 bases line up with TRBD2. The CDR3 runs to 14 residues. The CDR3 protein is CASSLAGASGEQFF. In DNA form, the CDR3 reads TGTGCCAGCAGTCTAGCGGGGGCCTCAGGGGAGCAGTTCTTC.

This clonotype was recorded a few times. The chain uses TRBV7-8 and TRBJ1-4; perhaps TRBD1 as D (6 bases). Germline CDR1 is SGHVS and CDR2 is FQNEAQ. Trimming removed 1 base from V and 5 bases from J, with 14 bases in between. This CDR3 comprises 16 residues. The CDR3 loop reads CASSLDRGAINEKLFF. The CDR3 DNA reads TGTGCCAGCAGCTTAGATCGGGGGGCGATCAATGAAAAACTGTTTTTT.

This clonotype was observed a handful of times. CDR3 nucleotide sequence: TGTGCCAGCAGCCAGACTGTGGTTAATATTTTAACAGATACGCAGTATTTT. This translates into CASSQTVVNILTDTQYF. The chain combines TRBV3-1 with TRBJ2-3; D uncertain. V dropped 3 bases and J dropped 3 bases, with 19 bases sitting between them. Germline V gene lookup returns CDR1 LGHDT and CDR2 YNNKEL (reference sequence). This CDR3 has 17 amino acids.

The sample holds a few counts of this clonotype. V usage is TRBV2 and J usage is TRBJ1-1; no clear D. CDR3 length equals 12 residues. The V end lost 4 bases, the J end lost 8 bases, and 11 bases lay between the germline ends. CDR1 and CDR2 from the germline V gene are SNHLY and FYNNEI. CDR3 sequence (DNA): TGTGCCAGCAGTGTAATTACTCCAGAAGCTTTCTTT. Translation gives CASSVITPEAFF.

This clonotype occurred a few times. V gene TRBV7-8 combines with J gene TRBJ2-3, with TRBD1 identical over 7 bases. The germline V gene encodes CDR1 SGHVS and CDR2 FQNEAQ. J was trimmed by 11 bases and V by 0 bases; bases with no gene match: 11. The CDR3 spans 15 residues. The CDR3 protein is CASSLAQGPSWEQYF. For the CDR3, the DNA is TGTGCCAGCAGCTTAGCACAGGGGCCCTCTTGGGAGCAGTATTTT.

The chain couples TRBV7-9 to TRBJ2-5; no clear D. V dropped 6 bases and J dropped 4 bases, with 12 bases sitting between them. The CDR3 has 13 amino acids. Germline V gene lookup returns CDR1 SEHNR and CDR2 FQNEAQ (reference sequence). This CDR3 reads CASSSNLGETQYF. The CDR3 coding sequence is TGTGCCAGCAGTTCTAACTTGGGAGAGACCCAGTACTTC. The full variable domain, with the rest looked up from reference TRBV7-9 and TRBJ2-5, is DTGVSQNPRHKITKRGQNVTFRCDPISEHNRLYWYRQTLGQGPEFLTYFQNEAQLEKSRLLSDRFSAERPKGSFSTLEIQRTEQGDSAMYLCASSSNLGETQYFGPGTRLLVL.

This clonotype was detected a few times. The rearrangement links TRBV7-9 to TRBJ2-7, with D tentatively TRBD1 (6 bases). The CDR3 covers 15 residues. Deletions cut 5 bases from V and 2 bases from J, with 16 bases between. Germline loops: CDR1 SEHNR, CDR2 FQNEAQ (reference sequence). In DNA form, the CDR3 reads TGTGCCAGCAGCGCGATACAGGGCGAAACCTACGAGCAGTACTTC. Its translation: CASSAIQGETYEQYF.

The rearrangement uses TRBV11-1 and TRBJ1-2, with a weak D call TRBD1 (5 bases). V lost 5 bases, J lost 3 bases, and 10 bases lay in between. The CDR3 covers 13 residues. The germline V gene encodes CDR1 SGHAT and CDR2 FQDESV (reference sequence). The CDR3 nucleotides read TGTGCCAGCAGCCTGGAGGGGCACTATGGCTACACCTTC. This encodes CASSLEGHYGYTF. The full variable domain, its missing parts supplied by reference TRBV11-1 and TRBJ1-2, is EAEVAQSPRYKITEKSQAVAFWCDPISGHATLYWYRQILGQGPELLVQFQDESVVDDSQLPKDRFSAERLKGVDSTLKIQPAELGDSAMYLCASSLEGHYGYTFGSGTRLTVV.

This clonotype was seen more than once but under ten times. This sequence joins TRBV10-3 and TRBJ1-2, with no clear D. V lost 2 bases to trimming and J lost 4 bases, with 11 bases between them. This CDR3 comprises 14 residues. Germline V gene sequence: CDR1 ENHRY, CDR2 SYGVKD. The CDR3 spells CAISEDGVGYGYTF. CDR3 coding DNA: TGTGCCATCAGTGAGGACGGGGTTGGCTATGGCTACACCTTC.

The sample holds a few counts of this clonotype. This CDR3 reads CASDRPIRQQYF. CDR3 bases: TGCGCCAGCGACCGCCCGATTAGGCAGCAGTACTTC. This chain connects TRBV10-1 to TRBJ2-7, with D unclear. The CDR3 has 12 residues. CDR1 WNHNN and CDR2 SYGVQD come from the germline V gene (reference sequence). Between the trimmed V and J ends, which lost 8 bases and 8 bases, there was a span of 16 bases.

This clonotype was seen more than once but under ten times. The chain has TRBV6-6 and TRBJ1-1, with 7 bases identical to TRBD1. Trimming removed 8 bases from V and 0 bases from J; junction bases left unmatched: 6. The germline gives CDR1 MNHNY, CDR2 SVGAGI (reference sequence). The CDR3 runs to 14 residues. The CDR3 coding sequence is TGTGCCAGCTGCGGCAGGGGGTTGAACACTGAAGCTTTCTTT. Its translation: CASCGRGLNTEAFF.

The chain combines TRBV7-6 with TRBJ1-5; weak D call: TRBD1 (6 bases). Trimming shortened V by 2 bases and J by 0 bases, and 11 bases separated the two germline ends. The CDR3 runs 16 residues. CDR1 is SGHVS and CDR2 is FNYEAQ in the germline V gene. CDR3 protein: CASSLRGGNSNQPQHF. CDR3 DNA sequence: TGTGCCAGCAGCTTAAGAGGGGGAAATAGCAATCAGCCCCAGCATTTT. The full variable domain, in which reference TRBV7-6 and TRBJ1-5 provide the parts outside the CDR3, is GAGVSQSPRYKVTKRGQDVALRCDPISGHVSLYWYRQALGQGPEFLTYFNYEAQQDKSGLPNDRFSAERPEGSISTLTIQRTEQRDSAMYRCASSLRGGNSNQPQHFGDGTRLSIL.

This chain connects TRBV7-8 to TRBJ2-3; 7 bases map to TRBD1. The V gene's germline CDR1 is SGHVS and CDR2 FQNEAQ. The CDR3 length is 16 residues. Trimming cost V 5 bases and J 6 bases; bases outside gene matches: 14. The CDR3 DNA is TGTGCCAGCAGCCCACAGGGGAACTTCAGGGCGGATACGCAGTATTTT. It yields the protein CASSPQGNFRADTQYF.

The chain links TRBV5-8 to TRBJ1-2; 8 bases map to TRBD1. The CDR3 extends over 14 amino acids. Germline values: CDR1 SGHTS, CDR2 YDEGEE. V shed 0 bases and J 8 bases; nucleotides not matched to a gene: 6. The CDR3 nucleotides read TGTGCCAGCAGCTTGGTGACAGGGGCCCAGGGCTACACCTTC. This codes for CASSLVTGAQGYTF.

The table lists this clonotype with a few counts. The V call is TRBV11-2, the J call TRBJ2-1; unclear D gene. The CDR3 is 16 residues long. The V gene's germline CDR1 is SGHAT and CDR2 FQNNGV. Trimming stripped 0 bases from V and 3 bases from J, with 12 bases between. CDR3 in amino acids: CASSLEFTSFYNEQFF. In nucleotides, the CDR3 is TGTGCCAGCAGCTTAGAATTTACGAGCTTCTACAATGAGCAGTTCTTC.

This clonotype showed up just a few times. This chain connects TRBV27 to TRBJ2-2; no clear D. Germline V gene lookup returns CDR1 MNHEY and CDR2 SMNVEV (reference sequence). V lost 4 bases to trimming and J lost 5 bases, with 5 bases between them. The CDR3 runs 12 residues. CDR3 residues: CASSSPTGELFF. The CDR3 DNA reads TGTGCCAGCAGTTCCCCGACCGGGGAGCTGTTTTTT.

This clonotype was seen a few times. CDR3 coding DNA: TGTGCCAGTCTGGGGGGGCGCGACTATGGCTACACCTTC. Translation gives CASLGGRDYGYTF. This chain connects TRBV7-2 to TRBJ1-2; TRBD1 is a possible D gene (6 bases). This CDR3 has 13 residues. V gave up 9 bases and J gave up 3 bases, with 14 bases separating them. The germline V gene has CDR1 SGHTA and CDR2 FQGNSA.

Ten or more counts support this clonotype. This sequence joins TRBV7-2 and TRBJ2-1, with a possible D match to TRBD1 (5 bases). Germline V gives CDR1 SGHTA, CDR2 FQGNSA. Trimming took off 7 bases at V and 6 bases at J, with 22 bases between the two ends. The CDR3 sequence is 16 residues long. The CDR3 coding sequence is TGTGCCAGCACCAAAAACCCAACTCAGGGTTTCAATGAGCAGTTCTTC. Protein sequence: CASTKNPTQGFNEQFF.

This sequence joins TRBV28 and TRBJ1-4; D ambiguous. The germline CDR1 and CDR2 sequences are MDHEN and SYDVKM. V shed 3 bases and J shed 7 bases, with 3 bases lying between them. CDR3 length equals 11 residues. The CDR3 spells CASSFSEKLFF. The CDR3 DNA is TGTGCCAGCAGTTTTAGTGAAAAACTGTTTTTT.

CDR3 protein: CASTYRGPTEAFF. CDR3 nucleotide sequence: TGTGCCAGCACTTACAGGGGGCCCACTGAAGCTTTCTTT. This chain connects TRBV12-3 or TRBV12-4 to TRBJ1-1, with 9 positions matching TRBD1. This CDR3 region has 13 residues. V was pared by 7 bases and J by 4 bases, with 4 bases of the junction left unmatched.

This rearrangement joins TRBV6-2 or TRBV6-3 to TRBJ1-2, with D maybe TRBD1 (6 bases). V lost 5 bases and J lost 4, with 11 bases in between. Germline V CDR1 and CDR2: MNHEY, SVGEGT. The CDR3 is made up of 13 amino acids. The CDR3 DNA reads TGTGCCAGCAGTGCGACAGGAGTCTATGGCTACACCTTC. The encoded protein is CASSATGVYGYTF.

The CDR3 spells CASSYYRGTDTQYF. Written as DNA, the CDR3 is TGCGCCAGCAGCTATTACAGGGGAACAGATACGCAGTATTTT. This chain connects TRBV5-1 to TRBJ2-3; 7 nucleotides align to TRBD1. CDR3 length: 14 amino acids. J was trimmed by 3 bases and V by 3 bases; bases with no gene match: 4. Germline V gene lookup returns CDR1 SGHRS and CDR2 YFSETQ. Drawing the rest from reference TRBV5-1 and TRBJ2-3, the complete variable domain is KAGVTQTPRYLIKTRGQQVTLSCSPISGHRSVSWYQQTPGQGLQFLFEYFSETQRNKGNFPGRFSGRQFSNSRSEMNVSTLELGDSALYLCASSYYRGTDTQYFGPGTRLTVL.

CDR3 sequence reads: CASSLELAGVRDTQYF. As DNA, the CDR3 is TGTGCCAGCAGCTTAGAACTAGCGGGGGTCAGGGATACGCAGTATTTT. The chain is built from TRBV7-6 and TRBJ2-3; 11 bases line up with TRBD2. The CDR3 contains 16 residues. The germline CDR1 and CDR2 sequences are SGHVS and FNYEAQ. Trimming removed 1 base from V and 6 bases from J; junction bases left unmatched: 6.

The chain recombines TRBV12-3 or TRBV12-4 with TRBJ1-6; possibly TRBD1 for D (5 bases). Deletions cut 5 bases from V and 7 bases from J, with 12 bases between. This CDR3 contains 14 residues. CDR3 coding DNA: TGTGCCAGCAGTACCCCTGGGGGGAATTCACCCCTCCACTTT. It yields the protein CASSTPGGNSPLHF.

V is TRBV29-1 and J is TRBJ1-1; D is unresolved. The V and J ends lost 1 base and 1 base respectively, with 7 bases between them. Germline lookup yields CDR1 SQVTM and CDR2 ANQGSEA. The CDR3 consists of 13 residues. The CDR3 DNA reads as TGCAGCGTTGAAGTCCCACAGAACACTGAAGCTTTCTTT. Amino acid sequence: CSVEVPQNTEAFF.